This paragraph covers one T cell receptor (beta chain) sequence. Its antigen remains unknown. Repertoires were generated with immunoSEQ multiplex PCR, while TCRdb's copy carries only in-frame clones and drops some. The table has approximately 36,000 clones, just under 80% seen once. This entry belongs to a study of a mutant IDH1 vaccine in newly diagnosed glioma. About the study: Most patients had received both radiotherapy and temozolomide, the prior options being radiotherapy, temozolomide, or both.

V was clipped by 1 base and J by 3 bases, with 9 bases between them. The CDR3 is 14 residues long. Germline CDR1 SEHNR, CDR2 FQNEAQ (reference sequence). As for time point: baseline, week 1 (first vaccination visit). Treatment denoted: pre-vaccination baseline after standard-of-care therapy. Broader study findings: The occurrence of vaccine-induced immune responses was seen in 93.3% of patients.

The material sequenced was PBMCs, taken from a glioma patient treated with radiotherapy, temozolomide or both. The chain recombines TRBV7-9 with TRBJ1-1; D is ambiguous. This TCR came from a middle-aged man with glioma. Some clones in this sample may be carry-over from other donors' samples. The CDR3 DNA reads as TGTGCCAGCAGCTTAGGGGGTCCGGACACTGAAGCTTTCTTT. Protein: CASSLGGPDTEAFF.